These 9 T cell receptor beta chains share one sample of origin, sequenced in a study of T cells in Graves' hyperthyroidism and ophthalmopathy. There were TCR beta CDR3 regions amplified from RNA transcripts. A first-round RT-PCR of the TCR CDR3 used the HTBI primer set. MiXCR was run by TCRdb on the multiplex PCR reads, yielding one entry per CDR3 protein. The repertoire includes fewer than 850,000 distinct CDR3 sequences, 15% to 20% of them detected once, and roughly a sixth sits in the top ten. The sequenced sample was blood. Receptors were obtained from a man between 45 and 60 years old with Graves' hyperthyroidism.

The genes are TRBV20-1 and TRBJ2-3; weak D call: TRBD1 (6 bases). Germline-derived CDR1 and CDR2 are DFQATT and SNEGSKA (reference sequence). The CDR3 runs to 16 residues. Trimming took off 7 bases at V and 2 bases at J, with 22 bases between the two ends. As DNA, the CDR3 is TGCAGTGGGACGCCCCGAACAGGGACGCTCACAGATACGCAGTATTTT. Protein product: CSGTPRTGTLTDTQYF.

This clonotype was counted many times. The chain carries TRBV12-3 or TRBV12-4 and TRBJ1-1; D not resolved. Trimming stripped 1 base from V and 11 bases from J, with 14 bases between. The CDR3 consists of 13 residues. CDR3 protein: CASSLGRYGGAFF. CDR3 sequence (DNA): TGTGCCAGCAGTTTAGGACGATACGGTGGTGCTTTCTTT.

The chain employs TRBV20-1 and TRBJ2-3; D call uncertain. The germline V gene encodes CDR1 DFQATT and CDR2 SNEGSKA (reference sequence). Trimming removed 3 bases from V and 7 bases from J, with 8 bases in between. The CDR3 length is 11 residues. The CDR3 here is CSASYSNTQYF. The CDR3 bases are TGCAGTGCTAGTTACTCTAATACGCAGTATTTT.

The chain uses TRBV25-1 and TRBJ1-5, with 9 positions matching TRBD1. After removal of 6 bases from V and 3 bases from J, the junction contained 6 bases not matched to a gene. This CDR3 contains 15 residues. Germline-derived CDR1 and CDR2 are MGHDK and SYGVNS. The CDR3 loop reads CASRAGTGLNQPQHF. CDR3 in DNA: TGTGCCAGCAGGGCCGGGACAGGGCTCAATCAGCCCCAGCATTTT.

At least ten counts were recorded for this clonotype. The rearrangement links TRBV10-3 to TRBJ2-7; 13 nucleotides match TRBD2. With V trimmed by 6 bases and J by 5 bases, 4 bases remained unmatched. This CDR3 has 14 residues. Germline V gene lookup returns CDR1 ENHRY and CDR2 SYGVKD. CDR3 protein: CAISPGTSGDEQYF. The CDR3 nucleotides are TGTGCCATCAGCCCCGGGACTAGCGGGGACGAGCAGTACTTC.

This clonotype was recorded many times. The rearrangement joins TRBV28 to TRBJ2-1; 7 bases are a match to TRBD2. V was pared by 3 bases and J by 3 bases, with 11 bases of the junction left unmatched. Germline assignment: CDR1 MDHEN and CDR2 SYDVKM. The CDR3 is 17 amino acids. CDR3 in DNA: TGTGCCAGCAGTTTCTTCCCACTAGCGAGCGGCTACAATGAGCAGTTCTTC. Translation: CASSFFPLASGYNEQFF.

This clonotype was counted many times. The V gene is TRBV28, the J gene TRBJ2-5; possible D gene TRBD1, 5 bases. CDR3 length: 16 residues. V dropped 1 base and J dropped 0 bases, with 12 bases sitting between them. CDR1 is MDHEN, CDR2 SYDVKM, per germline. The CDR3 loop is CASSLSVRQNQETQYF. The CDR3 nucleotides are TGTGCCAGCAGTTTATCGGTTCGACAGAACCAAGAGACCCAGTACTTC.

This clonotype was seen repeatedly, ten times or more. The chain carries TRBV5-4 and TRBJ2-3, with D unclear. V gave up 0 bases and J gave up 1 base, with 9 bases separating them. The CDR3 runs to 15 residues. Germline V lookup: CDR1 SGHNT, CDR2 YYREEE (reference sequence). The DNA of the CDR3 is TGTGCCAGCAGCTTGGTTGGCGCCCGCACAGATACGCAGTATTTT. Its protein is CASSLVGARTDTQYF.

CDR3 sequence (DNA): TGTGCCAGCAGAAGGACGGGTTACAATGAGCAGTTCTTC. Protein: CASRRTGYNEQFF. The chain has TRBV13 and TRBJ2-1, with D unclear. Per germline, CDR1 PRHDT and CDR2 FYEKMQ (reference sequence). The CDR3 is 13 residues long. Deletions cut 6 bases from V and 4 bases from J, with 10 bases between. Looking up the rest from reference TRBV13 and TRBJ2-1 gives the full variable domain: AAGVIQSPRHLIKEKRETATLKCYPIPRHDTVYWYQQGPGQDPQFLISFYEKMQSDKGSIPDRFSAQQFSDYHSELNMSSLELGDSALYFCASRRTGYNEQFFGPGTRLTVL.